What follows describes a single TCR beta chain. Adults between about 18 and 89 years of age took part from 24 US areas. Germline CDR1 is SGHTA and CDR2 is FQGNSA. J was trimmed by 7 bases and V by 1 base; bases with no gene match: 6. The CDR3 is made up of 16 amino acids. In the original analysis: The authors estimated nucleated cell counts from reference gene primer amplification. Assay used: immunoSEQ multiplex PCR; TCRdb lists only in-frame clones, some missing. The DNA gave D and trimming, while V, J and clone size come from that table. The sample yields approximately 300,000 clones, roughly 89% seen once. The sample originates from a study of blood T cell repertoires in COVID-19. Study information: Acute and convalescent COVID-19 samples came from the United States, Italy and Spain. In each case, the material was cDNA or gDNA derived from T cells, B-cell-depleted T cells, or PBMCs.

The rearrangement links TRBV7-2 to TRBJ2-7, with 14 bases matching TRBD2. The clonotype was recovered from a man aged 55-75 years who had recovered from COVID-19. Material for sequencing was PBMCs or T cells enriched from blood (not recorded which). Here the CDR3 DNA reads TGTGCCAGCAGCTTAGGGGGACTAGCGGGAGCCCAAGAGCAGTACTTC. It translates to CASSLGGLAGAQEQYF.